These 14 T cell receptor beta chains share one sample of origin, sequenced in a study of siplizumab effects on memory and regulatory T cells. Using immunoSEQ multiplex PCR, the repertoire was profiled, and TCRdb retains in-frame clones only, with some absent. The sample has approximately 6,500 clones, about 61% seen once. Sample: effector memory CD8+ T cells sorted from blood. Subset here: unstimulated CD8+ effector memory T cells. These receptors came from a human donor in good health.

The V call is TRBV7-3, the J call TRBJ2-7, with TRBD2 identical over 10 bases. The CDR3 is made up of 15 amino acids. Trimming took 1 base from V and 3 from J; bases not matched to a gene: 3. Germline V gives CDR1 SGHTA, CDR2 FQGTGA. Here the CDR3 DNA reads TGTGCCAGCAGCTTAAGCTCTAGCGGGGGCTACGAGCAGTACTTC. It translates to CASSLSSSGGYEQYF.

The gene calls are TRBV6-5 and TRBJ1-1, with a possible D match to TRBD1 (5 bases). V was clipped by 8 bases and J by 8 bases, with 12 bases between them. The CDR3 contains 11 residues. CDR1 MNHEY and CDR2 SVGAGI come from the germline V gene. The CDR3: CASLQGPEAFF. CDR3 sequence (DNA): TGTGCCAGCCTCCAGGGCCCCGAAGCTTTCTTT.

The rearrangement joins TRBV4-3 to TRBJ1-5; no reliable D call. The CDR3 contains 17 residues. Per the germline V gene, CDR1 is LGHNA and CDR2 is YSLEER. With 0 bases removed from V and 0 bases from J, the gap between germline ends came to 12 bases. The CDR3 loop reads CASSQDPGYGSNQPQHF. The DNA for the CDR3 is TGCGCCAGCAGCCAAGATCCCGGGTACGGTAGCAATCAGCCCCAGCATTTT.

This clone ranks as medium-sized. The chain combines TRBV4-3 with TRBJ1-1; no clear D. The CDR3 consists of 18 residues. V lost 4 bases and J 2 bases, leaving 23 bases between the germline ends. Germline V gives CDR1 LGHNA, CDR2 YSLEER. CDR3 protein: CASSPTSDSRWVNTEAFF. CDR3 DNA: TGCGCCAGCAGCCCTACGTCGGACTCCCGATGGGTAAACACTGAAGCTTTCTTT.

The chain couples TRBV6-1 to TRBJ2-3; 12 bases fit TRBD2. The CDR3 is made up of 15 amino acids. V gave up 5 bases and J gave up 2 bases; unmatched junction bases: 2. Germline V CDR1 and CDR2: MNHNS, SASEGT. CDR3 DNA sequence: TGTGCCAGCAGTTCTAGCGGGGGGGCCACAGATACGCAGTATTTT. Amino acids: CASSSSGGATDTQYF.

The chain recombines TRBV27 with TRBJ2-2; 11 bases line up with TRBD2. V lost 6 bases, J lost 0 bases, and 6 bases stayed unmatched. CDR1 and CDR2 (germline): MNHEY, SMNVEV (reference sequence). The CDR3 runs to 17 residues. This CDR3 is CASRGLAGGANTGELFF. The CDR3 nucleotides are TGTGCCAGCAGGGGCCTAGCGGGGGGCGCGAACACCGGGGAGCTGTTTTTT.

The rearrangement links TRBV7-9 to TRBJ1-2; D gene unclear. The ends were cut back, 2 bases at V and 7 bases at J, with 11 bases in the middle. Germline loops: CDR1 SEHNR, CDR2 FQNEAQ (reference sequence). The CDR3 is 13 amino acids. The DNA for the CDR3 is TGTGCCAGCAGCTTAATAACCCCCGGTGGCTACACCTTC. It yields the protein CASSLITPGGYTF.

This clone appeared a few times. The CDR3 DNA reads as TGTGCCAGCAGTGACTCCAAGACAGGGGGTGTAGATACGCAGTATTTT. It yields the protein CASSDSKTGGVDTQYF. V usage is TRBV6-4 and J usage is TRBJ2-3, with 9 bases fitting TRBD1. Germline CDR1 reads MRHNA; CDR2 reads SNTAGT. The junction had 6 bases not matched to a gene; V was cut back by 0 bases and J by 5 bases. This CDR3 has 16 amino acids.

J is TRBJ2-1 and V is TRBV30, with 10 bases aligning to TRBD2. The CDR3 runs 15 residues. Unmatched junction bases numbered 5, after V lost 0 bases and J lost 6 bases. CDR1 is GTSNPN and CDR2 is SVGIG in the germline V gene (reference sequence). CDR3 loop: CAWSVLAGTFNEQFF. In nucleotides, the CDR3 is TGTGCCTGGAGTGTACTAGCGGGGACTTTCAATGAGCAGTTCTTC.

This clone was picked up a small number of times. The V gene is TRBV12-5, the J gene TRBJ1-1; 8 bases line up with TRBD1. This CDR3 comprises 14 residues. The ends lost 5 bases at V and 6 bases at J; junction bases unmatched: 8. Germline CDR1 reads LGHNT; CDR2 reads FRNRAP. The CDR3 DNA follows: TGTGCTAGTGGTCCAGGGGGCTTAGCCTCTGAAGCTTTCTTT. It translates to CASGPGGLASEAFF.

The chain carries TRBV19 and TRBJ1-3; a weak D match, TRBD1 (5 bases). V was clipped by 5 bases and J by 0 bases, with 14 bases between them. Per germline, CDR1 LNHDA and CDR2 SQIVND (reference sequence). This CDR3 is built from 16 residues. The CDR3 nucleotides are TGTGCCAGTAGTCTCGGGACGCCCGACTCTGGAAACACCATATATTTT. This gives the protein CASSLGTPDSGNTIYF.

The chain is built from TRBV2 and TRBJ2-7; 11 bases agree with TRBD1. The germline V gene has CDR1 SNHLY and CDR2 FYNNEI. V was pared by 10 bases and J by 1 base, with 12 bases of the junction left unmatched. The CDR3 is 16 residues long. This chain's CDR3 is CATGQGAGGPSYEQYF. CDR3 in DNA: TGTGCCACCGGACAGGGGGCTGGGGGGCCTTCCTACGAGCAGTACTTC.

This clone was counted once. This chain links TRBV30 with TRBJ1-5; D may be TRBD1 (6 bases). Germline V CDR1 and CDR2: GTSNPN, SVGIG (reference sequence). This CDR3 contains 15 residues. The V end lost 0 bases, the J end lost 0 bases, and 9 bases lay between the germline ends. DNA for the CDR3: TGTGCCTGGAGTGTAGGGACATCTAGCAATCAGCCCCAGCATTTT. This encodes CAWSVGTSSNQPQHF.

The chain combines TRBV4-1 with TRBJ2-3; 12 nucleotides match TRBD2. The trim removed 3 bases at V and 0 bases at J, leaving 10 bases unmatched. Per germline, CDR1 MGHRA and CDR2 YSYEKL. This CDR3 region has 19 residues. CDR3 in amino acids: CASSHAPSGGAGSTDTQYF. As DNA, the CDR3 is TGCGCCAGCAGCCACGCACCTAGCGGGGGGGCAGGAAGCACAGATACGCAGTATTTT.